The rows below give T cell receptor beta chains drawn from one sample of a study of control samples from healthy donors and cancer patients. TCRdb's copy holds only in-frame clones and misses some; the assay was immunoSEQ multiplex PCR. In the table there are fewer than 200,000 clones, 70% to 90% of which are singletons. Source material: blood. These receptors came from a woman in her 30s in good health. The CDR3 runs from the conserved cysteine through the conserved F or W. D genes are given only for firm matches.

D gene	V gene	J gene	CDR3 DNA	CDR3 protein
-	TRBV3-1/TRBV3-2	TRBJ2-7	TGTGCCAGCAGCCAAGATCCTGGGGAGCAGTACTTC	CASSQDPGEQYF
TRBD1	TRBV5-5	TRBJ1-2	TGTGCCAGCAGGCCGCAGGGGGGGACCCGAAACTATGGCTACACCTTC	CASRPQGGTRNYGYTF
-	TRBV6-1	TRBJ2-5	TGTGCCAGCAGTGAAGTGTGGGGAGGGGGGGAGACCCAGTACTTC	CASSEVWGGGETQYF
-	TRBV7-9	TRBJ2-1	TGTGCCAGCAGGTGGGACGTGTACAATGAGCAGTTCTTC	CASRWDVYNEQFF
-	TRBV7-8	TRBJ2-1	TGTGCCAGCAGCTTCCGGGGGACCGGCTACAATGAGCAGTTCTTC	CASSFRGTGYNEQFF
-	TRBV19	TRBJ1-2	TGTGCCAGTAGACTACCAGGGGACTATGGCTACACCTTC	CASRLPGDYGYTF
TRBD1	TRBV6-5	TRBJ2-7	TGTGCCAGCAGTTACTCCCGGACAGGGGCGAGGGAGCAGTACTTC	CASSYSRTGAREQYF
TRBD2	TRBV4-2	TRBJ2-1	TGTGCCAGCAGCCAAATTCCTAGCGGGCGGCGCAATGAGCAGTTCTTC	CASSQIPSGRRNEQFF
TRBD2	TRBV29-1	TRBJ2-1	TGCAGCGTTGCAGGTTTAGCGGGGGGTCAGAATGAGCAGTTCTTC	CSVAGLAGGQNEQFF
-	TRBV7-7	TRBJ2-3	TGTGCTAGCAGCCAGAGCGGACGCACAGATACGCAGTATTTT	CASSQSGRTDTQYF
-	TRBV28	TRBJ2-3	TGTGCCAGCGGGGAGACGGTCACAGATACGCAGTATTTT	CASGETVTDTQYF
-	TRBV19	TRBJ1-2	TGTGCCAGTAAAAGGGAGAGAGGCGGCGTCTATGGCTACACCTTC	CASKRERGGVYGYTF